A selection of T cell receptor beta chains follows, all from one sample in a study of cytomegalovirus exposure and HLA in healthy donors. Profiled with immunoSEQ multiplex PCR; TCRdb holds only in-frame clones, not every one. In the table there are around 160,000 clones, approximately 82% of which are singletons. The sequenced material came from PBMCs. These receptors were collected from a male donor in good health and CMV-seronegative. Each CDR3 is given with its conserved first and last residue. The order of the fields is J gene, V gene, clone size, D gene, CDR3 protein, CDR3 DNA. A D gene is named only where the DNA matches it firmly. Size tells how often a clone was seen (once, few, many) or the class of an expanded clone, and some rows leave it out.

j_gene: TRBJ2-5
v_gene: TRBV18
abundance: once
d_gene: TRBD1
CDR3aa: CASSGTGGSPQETQYF
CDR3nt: TGTGCCAGCTCGGGAACAGGGGGCTCCCCCCAAGAGACCCAGTACTTC

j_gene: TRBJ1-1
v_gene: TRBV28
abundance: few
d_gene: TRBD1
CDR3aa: CASSLGVVDRGSPEAFF
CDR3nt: TGTGCCAGCAGTTTGGGGGTAGTGGACAGGGGTTCCCCTGAAGCTTTCTTT

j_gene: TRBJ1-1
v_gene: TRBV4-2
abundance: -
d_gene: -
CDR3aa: CASGQDTEAFF
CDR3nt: TGTGCCAGCGGGCAGGACACTGAAGCTTTCTTT

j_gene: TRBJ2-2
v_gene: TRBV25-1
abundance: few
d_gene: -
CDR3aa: CASSEYGQATGELFF
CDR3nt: TGTGCCAGCAGTGAATATGGGCAGGCCACCGGGGAGCTGTTTTTT

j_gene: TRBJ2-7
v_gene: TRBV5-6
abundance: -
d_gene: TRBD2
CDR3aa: CASSLASGRAVYEQYF
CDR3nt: TGTGCCAGCAGCTTGGCTAGCGGGAGGGCAGTCTACGAGCAGTACTTC

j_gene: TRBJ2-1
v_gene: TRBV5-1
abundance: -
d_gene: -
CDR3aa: CASSLASGAYNEQFF
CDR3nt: TGCGCCAGCAGCTTGGCCAGCGGAGCCTACAATGAGCAGTTCTTC

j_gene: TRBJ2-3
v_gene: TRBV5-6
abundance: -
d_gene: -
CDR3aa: CASSLGERVALTDTQYF
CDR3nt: TGTGCCAGCAGCTTGGGGGAGCGGGTTGCCCTCACAGATACGCAGTATTTT

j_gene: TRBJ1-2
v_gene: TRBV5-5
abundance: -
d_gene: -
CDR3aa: CASSLGGGSGGYTF
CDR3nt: TGTGCCAGCAGCTTGGGCGGGGGCTCGGGTGGCTACACCTTC

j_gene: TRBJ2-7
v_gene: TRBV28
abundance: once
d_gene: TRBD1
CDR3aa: CASIPGQGPYEQYF
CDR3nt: TGTGCCAGCATTCCGGGACAGGGACCCTACGAGCAGTACTTC

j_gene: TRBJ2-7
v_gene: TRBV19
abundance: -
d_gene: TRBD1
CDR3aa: CASSIQGQGTYEQYF
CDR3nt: TGTGCCAGTAGTATCCAGGGACAGGGGACCTACGAGCAGTACTTC

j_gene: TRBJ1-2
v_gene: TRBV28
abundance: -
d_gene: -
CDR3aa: CASSFNHRVGYTF
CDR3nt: TGTGCCAGCAGTTTCAATCACAGGGTTGGCTACACCTTC

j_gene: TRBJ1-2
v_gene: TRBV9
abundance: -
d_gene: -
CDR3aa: CASSAGAAPGVHGYTF
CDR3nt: TGTGCCAGCAGCGCAGGGGCGGCCCCCGGAGTCCATGGCTACACCTTC

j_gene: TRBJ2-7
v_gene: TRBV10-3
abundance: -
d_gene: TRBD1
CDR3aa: CAISEHRDSYEQYF
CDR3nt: TGTGCCATCAGTGAGCACCGGGACAGCTACGAGCAGTACTTC

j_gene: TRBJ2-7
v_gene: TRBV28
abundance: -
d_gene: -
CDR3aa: CASNEMSSGAYEQYF
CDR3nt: TGTGCCAGCAATGAGATGAGTAGCGGAGCATACGAGCAGTACTTC

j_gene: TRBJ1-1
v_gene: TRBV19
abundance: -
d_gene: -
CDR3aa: CASKISDMETEAFF
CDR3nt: TGTGCCAGTAAAATATCGGACATGGAAACTGAAGCTTTCTTT

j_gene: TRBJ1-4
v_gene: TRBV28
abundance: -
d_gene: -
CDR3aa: CASSLKLPRGDEKLFF
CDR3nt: TGTGCCAGCAGTCTCAAACTGCCAAGGGGCGATGAAAAACTGTTTTTT

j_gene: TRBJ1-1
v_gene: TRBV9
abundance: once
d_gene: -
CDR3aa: CASSRGSNTEAFF
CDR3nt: TGTGCCAGCAGTAGGGGTTCGAACACTGAAGCTTTCTTT

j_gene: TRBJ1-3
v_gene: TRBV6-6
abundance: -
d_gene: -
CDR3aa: CASSYSWGGAGNTIYF
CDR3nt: TGTGCCAGCAGTTACTCCTGGGGGGGCGCTGGAAACACCATATATTTT

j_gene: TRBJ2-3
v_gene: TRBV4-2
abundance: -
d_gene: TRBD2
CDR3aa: CASSRTSDNTDTQYF
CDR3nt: TGTGCCAGCAGCCGGACTAGCGACAACACAGATACGCAGTATTTT

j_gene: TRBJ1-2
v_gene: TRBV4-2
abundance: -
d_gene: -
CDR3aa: CASSQESRVRGYTF
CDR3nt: TGTGCCAGCAGCCAAGAAAGCCGCGTGAGAGGCTACACCTTC

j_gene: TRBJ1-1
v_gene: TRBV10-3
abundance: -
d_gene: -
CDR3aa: CAVRTENTEAFF
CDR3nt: TGTGCCGTCCGAACAGAGAACACTGAAGCTTTCTTT

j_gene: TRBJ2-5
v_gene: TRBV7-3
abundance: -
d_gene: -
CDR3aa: CASSSPPSKQETQYF
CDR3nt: TGTGCCAGCAGCTCCCCCCCCAGTAAGCAAGAGACCCAGTACTTC

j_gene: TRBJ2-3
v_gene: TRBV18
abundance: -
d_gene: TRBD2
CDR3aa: CASSPQPLAGGTADTQYF
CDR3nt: TGTGCCAGCTCACCACAGCCGCTAGCGGGAGGGACGGCAGATACGCAGTATTTT

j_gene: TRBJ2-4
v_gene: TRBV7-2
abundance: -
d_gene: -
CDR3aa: CASSTRGNLAKNIQYF
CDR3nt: TGTGCCAGCAGCACACGGGGTAACCTGGCCAAAAACATTCAGTACTTC

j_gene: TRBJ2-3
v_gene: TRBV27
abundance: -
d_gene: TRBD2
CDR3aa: CASVPLAGSTDTQYF
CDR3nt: TGTGCCAGCGTACCGCTAGCGGGAAGCACAGATACGCAGTATTTT

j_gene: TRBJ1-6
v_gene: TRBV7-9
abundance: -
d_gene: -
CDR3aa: CASSPAGVPLHF
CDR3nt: TGTGCCAGCAGCCCGGCGGGGGTACCCCTCCACTTT

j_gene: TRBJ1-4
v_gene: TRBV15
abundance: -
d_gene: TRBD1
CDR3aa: CATSRLGQGEGANEKLFF
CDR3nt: TGTGCCACCAGCAGATTGGGACAGGGAGAAGGAGCTAATGAAAAACTGTTTTTT

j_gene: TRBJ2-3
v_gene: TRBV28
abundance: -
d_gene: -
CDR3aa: CASTQRTDTQYF
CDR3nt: TGTGCCAGCACCCAGCGAACAGATACGCAGTATTTT

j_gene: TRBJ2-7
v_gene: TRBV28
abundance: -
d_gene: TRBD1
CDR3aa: CASTLGDRGRYEQYF
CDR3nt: TGTGCCAGCACCCTGGGGGACAGGGGGCGCTACGAGCAGTACTTC

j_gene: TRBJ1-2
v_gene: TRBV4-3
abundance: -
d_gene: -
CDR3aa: CASSQEGQGFEGYTF
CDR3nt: TGCGCCAGCAGCCAAGAAGGGCAGGGGTTCGAAGGCTACACCTTC

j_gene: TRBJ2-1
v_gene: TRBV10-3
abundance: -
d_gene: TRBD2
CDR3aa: CAISESWLAGGKDEQFF
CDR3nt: TGTGCCATCAGTGAGTCGTGGCTAGCGGGAGGTAAGGATGAGCAGTTCTTC

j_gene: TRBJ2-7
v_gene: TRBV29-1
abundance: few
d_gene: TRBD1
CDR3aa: CSVEGQGREQYF
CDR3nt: TGCAGCGTTGAGGGACAGGGGCGGGAGCAGTACTTC

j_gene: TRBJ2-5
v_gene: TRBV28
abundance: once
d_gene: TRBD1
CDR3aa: CASSLGQGASVGETQYF
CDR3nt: TGTGCCAGCAGTTTAGGACAGGGAGCTTCCGTGGGGGAGACCCAGTACTTC

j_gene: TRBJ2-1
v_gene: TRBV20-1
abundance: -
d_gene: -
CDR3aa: CSPDSSGEQFF
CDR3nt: TGCAGCCCGGACAGTTCGGGTGAGCAGTTCTTC

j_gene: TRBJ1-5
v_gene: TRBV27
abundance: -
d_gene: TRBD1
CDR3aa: CASSFSGTGFGQPQHF
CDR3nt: TGTGCCAGCAGTTTCTCCGGGACAGGGTTTGGACAGCCCCAGCATTTT

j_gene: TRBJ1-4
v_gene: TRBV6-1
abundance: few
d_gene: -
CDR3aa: CASSVNRVLFF
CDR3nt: TGTGCCAGCAGTGTTAACCGCGTGCTGTTTTTT

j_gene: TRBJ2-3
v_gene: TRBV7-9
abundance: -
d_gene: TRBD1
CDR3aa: CASRLGQSTDTQYF
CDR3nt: TGTGCCAGCAGATTGGGACAGAGCACAGATACGCAGTATTTT

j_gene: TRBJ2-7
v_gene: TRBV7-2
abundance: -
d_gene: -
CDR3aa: CASSLGGSSSYEQYF
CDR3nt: TGTGCCAGCAGCTTAGGCGGCTCCAGCTCCTACGAGCAGTACTTC

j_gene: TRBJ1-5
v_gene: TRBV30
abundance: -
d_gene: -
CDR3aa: CAWNGKSNQPQHF
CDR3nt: TGTGCCTGGAACGGTAAGAGCAATCAGCCCCAGCATTTT

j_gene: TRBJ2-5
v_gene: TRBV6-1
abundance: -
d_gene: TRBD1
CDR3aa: CASSGGRGRETQYF
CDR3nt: TGTGCCAGCAGTGGGGGAAGGGGGCGGGAGACCCAGTACTTC

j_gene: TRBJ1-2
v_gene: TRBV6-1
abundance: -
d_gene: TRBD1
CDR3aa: CASSEDGTVTNYGYTF
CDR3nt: TGTGCCAGCAGTGAAGATGGGACAGTAACTAACTATGGCTACACCTTC

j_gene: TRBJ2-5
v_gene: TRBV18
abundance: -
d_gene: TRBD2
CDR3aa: CASSPRLAGGSETQYF
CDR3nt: TGTGCCAGCTCACCTAGACTAGCGGGGGGATCGGAGACCCAGTACTTC

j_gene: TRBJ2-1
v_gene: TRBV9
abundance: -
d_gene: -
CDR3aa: CASSVVEGGAKFF
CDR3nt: TGTGCCAGCAGCGTAGTGGAGGGCGGGGCGAAGTTCTTC

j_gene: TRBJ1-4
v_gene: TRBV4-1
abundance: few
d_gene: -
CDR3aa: CASSQGAGNEKLFF
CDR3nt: TGCGCCAGCAGCCAAGGGGCAGGGAATGAAAAACTGTTTTTT

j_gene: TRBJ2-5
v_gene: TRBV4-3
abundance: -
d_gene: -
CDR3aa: CASSHDGQNQQETQYF
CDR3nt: TGCGCCAGCAGCCACGATGGACAGAATCAACAAGAGACCCAGTACTTC

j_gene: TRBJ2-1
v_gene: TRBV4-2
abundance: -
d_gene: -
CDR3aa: CASSQEGSYNEQFF
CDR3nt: TGTGCCAGCAGCCAAGAGGGCAGCTACAATGAGCAGTTCTTC

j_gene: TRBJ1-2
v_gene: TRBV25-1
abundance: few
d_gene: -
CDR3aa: CASQNSYNYGYTF
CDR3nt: TGTGCCAGCCAGAATTCATACAACTATGGCTACACCTTC

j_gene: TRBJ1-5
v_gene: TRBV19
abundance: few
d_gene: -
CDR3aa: CASSIGGGTLNQPQHF
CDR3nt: TGTGCCAGTAGTATAGGAGGGGGTACCTTGAATCAGCCCCAGCATTTT

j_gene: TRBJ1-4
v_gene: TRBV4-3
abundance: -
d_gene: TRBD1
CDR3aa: CASSQEGRGTRQLFF
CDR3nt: TGCGCCAGCAGCCAAGAGGGCAGGGGGACACGCCAACTGTTTTTT

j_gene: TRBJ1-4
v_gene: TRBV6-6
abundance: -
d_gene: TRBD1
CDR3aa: CASSTGTGATNEKLFF
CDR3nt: TGTGCCAGCAGCACCGGGACAGGTGCAACTAATGAAAAACTGTTTTTT

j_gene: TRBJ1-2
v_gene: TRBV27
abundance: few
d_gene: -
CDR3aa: CASRLQGEYGYTF
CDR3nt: TGTGCCAGCAGACTACAGGGAGAGTATGGCTACACCTTC

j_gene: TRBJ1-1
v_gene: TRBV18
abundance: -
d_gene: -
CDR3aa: CASSTQGLNTEAFF
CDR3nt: TGTGCCAGCTCAACCCAGGGGTTGAACACTGAAGCTTTCTTT

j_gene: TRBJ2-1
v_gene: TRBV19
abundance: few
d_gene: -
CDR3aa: CASTLRFEVLSYNEQFF
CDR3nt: TGTGCCAGTACTCTCAGATTTGAGGTTCTCTCCTACAATGAGCAGTTCTTC

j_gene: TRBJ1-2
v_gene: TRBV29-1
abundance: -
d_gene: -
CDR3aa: CSVDGQPGGYTF
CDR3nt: TGCAGCGTTGACGGGCAGCCGGGAGGCTACACCTTC

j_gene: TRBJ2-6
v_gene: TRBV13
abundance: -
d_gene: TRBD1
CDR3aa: CASSLGKDRGAGANVLTF
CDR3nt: TGTGCCAGCAGCTTAGGCAAGGACAGGGGGGCTGGGGCCAACGTCCTGACTTTC

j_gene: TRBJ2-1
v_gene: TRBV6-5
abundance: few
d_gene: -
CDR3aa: CASSRVAGSYNEQFF
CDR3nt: TGTGCCAGCAGCCGGGTGGCGGGGAGCTACAATGAGCAGTTCTTC